The next 30 T cell receptor beta chains were all read from a single sample in a study of cytomegalovirus exposure and HLA in healthy donors. PCR used 60 Vbeta primers and 13 Jbeta primers. The method was immunoSEQ multiplex PCR; TCRdb's version includes in-frame clones alone and lacks a portion of them. The table records roughly 140,000 clones, over 60% of them present only once. Sequencing used PBMCs. These receptors came from a man aged 40-49 years in good health and CMV-seropositive.

In this sample, this clone turned up once. This rearrangement joins TRBV7-9 to TRBJ2-7, with 11 bases aligning to TRBD1. This CDR3 is 17 amino acids long. Germline V gene lookup returns CDR1 SEHNR and CDR2 FQNEAQ (reference sequence). V gave up 5 bases and J gave up 2 bases; unmatched junction bases: 11. In nucleotides, the CDR3 is TGTGCCAGCAGCCCCGACCGCCTGGGACAGGGGGCCTACGAGCAGTACTTC. It encodes CASSPDRLGQGAYEQYF.

V gene TRBV10-3 combines with J gene TRBJ1-1; D gene unclear. The length of the CDR3 is 14 residues. From germline, CDR1 is ENHRY and CDR2 SYGVKD. V gave up 2 bases and J gave up 4 bases, with 11 bases separating them. The CDR3 protein is CAISESGAFTEAFF. For the CDR3, the DNA is TGTGCCATCAGTGAGAGTGGAGCGTTCACTGAAGCTTTCTTT.

CDR3 nucleotides: TGTGCCAGCAGCTTAGCCTACACCCGGGACAGGCAAGAGACCCAGTACTTC. Translation: CASSLAYTRDRQETQYF. The chain recombines TRBV7-9 with TRBJ2-5; TRBD1 matches 8 bases. The V and J ends lost 0 bases and 2 bases, in that order; junction bases with no gene match: 8. Looked up from germline, CDR1 is SEHNR and CDR2 is FQNEAQ (reference sequence). The CDR3 spans 17 residues.

V and J are TRBV2 and TRBJ1-2, with D possibly TRBD1 on 5 matching bases. The CDR3 length is 16 residues. V lost 7 bases and J 1 base, leaving 19 bases between the germline ends. The germline V gene encodes CDR1 SNHLY and CDR2 FYNNEI. CDR3 bases: TGTGCCAGCACATACCGGGGGTGGGGGGTTAACTATGGCTACACCTTC. Translated, it gives CASTYRGWGVNYGYTF.

This clone appeared a few times. CDR3 sequence reads: CASRTGGDYGYTF. CDR3 DNA: TGTGCCAGCAGGACAGGGGGCGACTATGGCTACACCTTC. The chain combines TRBV6-1 with TRBJ1-2; the match to TRBD1 covers 10 bases. The CDR3 totals 13 residues. V dropped 6 bases and J dropped 3; count of bases not matched to a gene: 1. Germline assignment: CDR1 MNHNS and CDR2 SASEGT.

A remark on this clone: One junction end does not reproduce the germline sequence, and a read error may be involved. This sequence joins TRBV4-1 and TRBJ1-2; D possibly corresponds to TRBD1 (5 bases). The V gene's germline CDR1 is MGHRA and CDR2 YSYEKL. The CDR3 covers 17 residues. The CDR3 spells CAISQGYSDRNLYGYTF. CDR3 sequence (DNA): TGCGCCATCAGCCAAGGATACTCTGACAGAAACCTCTATGGCTACACCTTC.

The rearrangement uses TRBV21-1 and TRBJ2-5; no check of the table's D call, TRBD2, against the DNA was made. TRBV21-1 is deemed a pseudogene. The CDR3 extends over 18 amino acids. The CDR3 region is CASSTPGTSGRGVETQYF. CDR3 nucleotides: TGTGCCAGCAGCACCCCCGGGACTAGCGGGAGAGGGGTAGAGACCCAGTACTTC.

This sequence joins TRBV28 and TRBJ1-1; 7 bases align to TRBD1. CDR1 and CDR2 (germline): MDHEN, SYDVKM. Losses at the gene ends were 3 bases for V and 1 base for J; bases not matched to a gene: 8. The CDR3 is made up of 16 amino acids. This CDR3 is CASSFSTGAGNTEAFF. DNA for the CDR3: TGTGCCAGCAGTTTTTCTACAGGGGCCGGGAACACTGAAGCTTTCTTT.

This clone appeared a few times. CDR3 sequence (DNA): TGTGCCAGCAGCTTATCGAGGGCTGAAGCTTTCTTT. Translating it yields CASSLSRAEAFF. The chain has TRBV7-8 and TRBJ1-1; D not resolved. The CDR3 covers 12 residues. Trimming left V 2 bases short and J 6 bases short, with 7 bases between. The germline CDR1 and CDR2 sequences are SGHVS and FQNEAQ.

This clone was seen only once. The chain has TRBV11-2 and TRBJ2-5; TRBD1 might be the D (6 bases). Per germline, CDR1 SGHAT and CDR2 FQNNGV. This CDR3 has 13 amino acids. Trimming pared 6 bases from V and 5 bases from J, leaving 13 bases between. CDR3 sequence (DNA): TGTGCCAGCAGACAACAGGGTCGGGAGACCCAGTACTTC. Translated: CASRQQGRETQYF.

The chain has TRBV4-3 and TRBJ2-4, with TRBD2 as a possible D gene (6 bases). Trimming cost V 4 bases and J 5 bases, with 15 bases left between them. The CDR3 spans 15 residues. CDR1 and CDR2 (germline): LGHNA, YSLEER. The CDR3 coding sequence is TGCGCCAGCAGCCGCGGACCCGGGAGCCAAAACATTCAGTACTTC. Translation gives CASSRGPGSQNIQYF.

The genes are TRBV29-1 and TRBJ2-2; TRBD2 matches 7 bases. CDR1 is SQVTM, CDR2 ANQGSEA, per germline. The CDR3 extends over 13 amino acids. J was trimmed by 6 bases and V by 2 bases; bases with no gene match: 3. For the CDR3, the DNA is TGCAGCGTTGAACGGGAGGTCCCCGGGGAGCTGTTTTTT. This gives the protein CSVEREVPGELFF.

The CDR3 DNA is TGTGCCAGCAGCTTCCAAGGAGGAGTTGTGGATGGCTACACCTTC. It is translated as CASSFQGGVVDGYTF. The chain recombines TRBV7-9 with TRBJ1-2; no clear D gene. This CDR3 spans 15 amino acids. The V and J ends lost 3 bases and 6 bases respectively, with 17 bases between them. Germline V CDR1 and CDR2: SEHNR, FQNEAQ (reference sequence).

This chain uses TRBV5-1 with TRBJ2-7; possibly TRBD2 for D (6 bases). The CDR3 loop spans 15 amino acids. Germline V lookup: CDR1 SGHRS, CDR2 YFSETQ. V lost 4 bases to trimming and J lost 5 bases, with 19 bases between them. The CDR3 reads CASSPAGPSADEQYF. CDR3 in DNA: TGCGCCAGCAGCCCGGCGGGACCTAGCGCCGACGAGCAGTACTTC.

The chain links TRBV4-1 to TRBJ2-7, with TRBD2 matching over 11 bases. The V gene's germline CDR1 is MGHRA and CDR2 YSYEKL. The length of the CDR3 is 15 residues. V shed 4 bases, J shed 1 base, and the junction held 3 bases outside the gene matches. CDR3 nucleotide sequence: TGCGCCAGCAGCCTCGCTAGCGGGGGGTCCTACGAGCAGTACTTC. As protein: CASSLASGGSYEQYF.

This clone was seen just once. V and J are TRBV7-2 and TRBJ2-7; D is perhaps TRBD2 (5 bases). CDR3 length: 14 amino acids. Germline CDR1 is SGHTA and CDR2 is FQGNSA. Trimming took off 0 bases at V and 3 bases at J, with 9 bases between the two ends. Here the CDR3 reads CASSLAVTSYEQYF. CDR3 coding DNA: TGTGCCAGCAGCTTAGCTGTAACTAGCTACGAGCAGTACTTC.

This chain uses TRBV7-9 with TRBJ2-2; tentatively, D is TRBD1 (6 bases). In germline, CDR1 is SEHNR, CDR2 FQNEAQ (reference sequence). The CDR3 sequence is 15 residues long. Trimming took off 3 bases at V and 3 bases at J, with 11 bases between the two ends. The chain's CDR3 is CASSLGTLDTGELFF. The CDR3 nucleotides are TGTGCCAGCAGCTTGGGGACACTGGACACCGGGGAGCTGTTTTTT.

V usage is TRBV6-5 and J usage is TRBJ1-4; TRBD1 matches 8 bases. There are 14 residues in the CDR3. The J segment lost 7 bases and the V segment lost 8 bases, leaving 9 bases of the junction unmatched. CDR1 and CDR2 from the germline V gene are MNHEY and SVGAGI. CDR3: CASGKDRGREKLFF. The CDR3 DNA reads as TGTGCCAGCGGCAAAGACAGGGGTCGTGAAAAACTGTTTTTT.

Concerning this clone: Distinct nucleotide sequences in the sample also encode this CDR3. The genes are TRBV27 and TRBJ2-7, with TRBD2 as a possible D gene (6 bases). The CDR3 runs to 14 residues. Trimming took off 5 bases at V and 5 bases at J, with 16 bases between the two ends. Germline CDR1 reads MNHEY; CDR2 reads SMNVEV (reference sequence). DNA of the CDR3: TGTGCCAGCAGTCCTCCTTGGAGGGGCAACGAGCAGTACTTC. Translated: CASSPPWRGNEQYF.

This rearrangement joins TRBV11-2 to TRBJ2-7, with 7 bases lining up with TRBD2. The CDR3 length is 18 residues. V dropped 4 bases and J dropped 2; count of bases not matched to a gene: 17. Per the germline V gene, CDR1 is SGHAT and CDR2 is FQNNGV. CDR3 residues: CASSSGRGVSGTPYEQYF. The CDR3 region has the DNA TGTGCCAGCAGCTCAGGCCGGGGGGTATCCGGGACCCCCTACGAGCAGTACTTC.

The V and J genes are TRBV30 and TRBJ1-5, with a possible D match to TRBD1 (6 bases). V lost 2 bases and J 0 bases, leaving 11 bases between the germline ends. The CDR3 has 15 residues. Germline loops: CDR1 GTSNPN, CDR2 SVGIG (reference sequence). The CDR3 region has the DNA TGTGCCTGGAGTCGGGGGGCTTATAGCAATCAGCCCCAGCATTTT. Translating gives CAWSRGAYSNQPQHF.

This clone appeared a single time. The chain carries TRBV12-5 and TRBJ2-1; tentative D call: TRBD2 (6 bases). V was shortened by 6 bases and J by 0 bases, with 18 bases between the two germline ends. The CDR3 contains 17 residues. The germline V gene has CDR1 LGHNT and CDR2 FRNRAP. DNA of the CDR3: TGTGCTAGTGGCCCCTATAGCGGACTGAGCTCCTACAATGAGCAGTTCTTC. Translating gives CASGPYSGLSSYNEQFF.

This clone came up once. J is TRBJ2-5 and V is TRBV7-2; the match to TRBD2 covers 15 bases. The CDR3 sequence is 16 residues long. Germline loops: CDR1 SGHTA, CDR2 FQGNSA. After removal of 1 base from V and 5 bases from J, the junction contained 2 bases not matched to a gene. The CDR3 is CASSLDGLAGGETQYF. CDR3 nucleotides: TGTGCCAGCAGCTTAGACGGACTAGCGGGGGGGGAGACCCAGTACTTC.

V and J are TRBV19 and TRBJ2-3, with 9 bases identical to TRBD2. V lost 5 bases and J lost 4; bases outside the gene matches: 4. The germline gives CDR1 LNHDA, CDR2 SQIVND (reference sequence). The CDR3 is 14 amino acids. The chain's CDR3 is CASSQRGVSDTQYF. The CDR3 DNA reads as TGTGCCAGTAGTCAGCGGGGGGTCTCAGATACGCAGTATTTT.

The sample holds a few counts of this clone. This chain uses TRBV15 with TRBJ2-7; 10 nucleotides agree with TRBD2. The germline V gene encodes CDR1 LNHNV and CDR2 YYDKDF (reference sequence). V was pared by 1 base and J by 0 bases, with 6 bases of the junction left unmatched. This CDR3 has 17 residues. CDR3 residues: CATSRALAGGLSYEQYF. The CDR3 DNA reads as TGTGCCACCAGCAGAGCCTTAGCGGGAGGCCTCTCCTACGAGCAGTACTTC.

The chain couples TRBV10-3 to TRBJ2-7; weak D call: TRBD2 (6 bases). The CDR3 sequence is 16 residues long. The V gene lost 2 bases and the J gene lost 2 bases, with 16 bases spanning the gap. Per germline, CDR1 ENHRY and CDR2 SYGVKD. The CDR3 spells CAISEPSGLKPYEQYF. The CDR3, as DNA: TGTGCCATCAGTGAGCCATCGGGACTCAAGCCCTACGAGCAGTACTTC.

This chain uses TRBV14 with TRBJ2-1; 7 bases match TRBD1. The CDR3 is 18 amino acids. Trimming cost V 1 base and J 2 bases; bases outside gene matches: 11. CDR1 and CDR2 from the germline V gene are SGHDN and FVKESK. The CDR3 reads CASSQGTGIPMAYNEQFF. The CDR3 DNA is TGTGCCAGCAGCCAAGGGACAGGCATCCCAATGGCCTACAATGAGCAGTTCTTC.

The J gene is TRBJ2-7, the V gene TRBV19; TRBD2 matches at 10 bases. Trimming took 5 bases from V and 4 from J; bases not matched to a gene: 11. The germline gives CDR1 LNHDA, CDR2 SQIVND (reference sequence). This CDR3 region has 16 residues. DNA of the CDR3: TGTGCCAGTAGTTTTGGGCTAGCGGGGGACACGTACGAGCAGTACTTC. Amino acid sequence: CASSFGLAGDTYEQYF. Based on the CDR3 plus reference TRBV19 and TRBJ2-7, the full variable domain is DGGITQSPKYLFRKEGQNVTLSCEQNLNHDAMYWYRQDPGQGLRLIYYSQIVNDFQKGDIAEGYSVSREKKESFPLTVTSAQKNPTAFYLCASSFGLAGDTYEQYFGPGTRLTVT.

This clone was counted once. The chain joins TRBV6-5 to TRBJ1-2, with D possibly TRBD1 on 6 matching bases. Deletions cut 0 bases from V and 4 bases from J, with 9 bases between. Germline assignment: CDR1 MNHEY and CDR2 SVGAGI. The CDR3 length is 14 residues. CDR3 sequence reads: CASSYSGTSYGYTF. DNA of the CDR3: TGTGCCAGCAGTTACTCTGGGACATCCTATGGCTACACCTTC.

CDR3 DNA: TGTGCCAGTGAGGCAGGGGGCATTTCACCCCTCCACTTT. This gives the protein CASEAGGISPLHF. The chain carries TRBV19 and TRBJ1-6; TRBD1 matches 8 bases. Trimming removed 8 bases from V and 9 bases from J; junction bases left unmatched: 6. The length of the CDR3 is 13 residues. The germline gives CDR1 LNHDA, CDR2 SQIVND (reference sequence). The full variable domain, with the rest looked up from reference TRBV19 and TRBJ1-6, is DGGITQSPKYLFRKEGQNVTLSCEQNLNHDAMYWYRQDPGQGLRLIYYSQIVNDFQKGDIAEGYSVSREKKESFPLTVTSAQKNPTAFYLCASEAGGISPLHFGNGTRLTVT.